These T cell receptor beta chains were read from a single sample in a study of cytomegalovirus exposure and HLA in healthy donors. Measured with immunoSEQ multiplex PCR; TCRdb has only the in-frame clones, and not every one. The data show 150,000 to 200,000 clones, around four fifths seen once. The sequenced sample consisted of PBMCs. These receptor sequences come from a man aged 50-60 years in good health and CMV-seronegative. CDR3s include the opening cysteine and the closing phenylalanine or tryptophan. Each record gives: D gene, CDR3 length, J gene, V gene, clone size, CDR3 protein, CDR3 DNA. A D gene is named only where the DNA matches it firmly. Some rows mark clone size as missing; the rest say once, few, many or name a class of expanded clone.

d_call: -; cdr3_length: 13; j_call: TRBJ2-1; v_call: TRBV18; clone_size: -; cdr3_aa: CASSPLTQNEQFF; cdr3_nt: TGTGCCAGCTCACCACTAACACAGAATGAGCAGTTCTTC
d_call: -; cdr3_length: 17; j_call: TRBJ1-2; v_call: TRBV4-3; clone_size: -; cdr3_aa: CASSQEILDGRGPGYTF; cdr3_nt: TGCGCCAGCAGCCAAGAGATTTTAGACGGTCGGGGTCCGGGCTACACCTTC
d_call: TRBD2; cdr3_length: 15; j_call: TRBJ2-2; v_call: TRBV6-5; clone_size: -; cdr3_aa: CASRSGGAGTGELFF; cdr3_nt: TGTGCCAGCAGGAGCGGGGGGGCGGGCACCGGGGAGCTGTTTTTT
d_call: TRBD1; cdr3_length: 16; j_call: TRBJ1-2; v_call: TRBV6-4; clone_size: -; cdr3_aa: CASRPQGTGSNYGYTF; cdr3_nt: TGTGCCAGCAGGCCACAGGGGACTGGATCGAACTATGGCTACACCTTC
d_call: TRBD1; cdr3_length: 16; j_call: TRBJ1-5; v_call: TRBV19; clone_size: -; cdr3_aa: CASSILGGRSNQPQHF; cdr3_nt: TGTGCCAGTAGTATACTAGGGGGCAGGAGCAATCAGCCCCAGCATTTT
d_call: TRBD2; cdr3_length: 15; j_call: TRBJ2-5; v_call: TRBV7-7; clone_size: once; cdr3_aa: CASSHSGSRGETQYF; cdr3_nt: TGTGCTAGCAGCCATAGCGGGAGTCGGGGAGAGACCCAGTACTTC
d_call: TRBD2; cdr3_length: 14; j_call: TRBJ2-1; v_call: TRBV7-2; clone_size: -; cdr3_aa: CASSSAGAWNEQFF; cdr3_nt: TGTGCCAGCAGCTCAGCGGGAGCGTGGAATGAGCAGTTCTTC
d_call: TRBD1; cdr3_length: 14; j_call: TRBJ2-1; v_call: TRBV10-3; clone_size: -; cdr3_aa: CAIRKMTGTDEQFF; cdr3_nt: TGTGCCATCAGGAAAATGACAGGGACCGATGAGCAGTTCTTC
d_call: TRBD1; cdr3_length: 18; j_call: TRBJ1-5; v_call: TRBV19; clone_size: -; cdr3_aa: CASSQQGGLSLSNQPQHF; cdr3_nt: TGTGCCAGTAGCCAACAGGGGGGTCTATCCCTTAGCAATCAGCCCCAGCATTTT
d_call: -; cdr3_length: 15; j_call: TRBJ2-1; v_call: TRBV5-1; clone_size: -; cdr3_aa: CASSLDFDWKNEQFF; cdr3_nt: TGCGCCAGCAGCTTGGACTTTGACTGGAAGAATGAGCAGTTCTTC
d_call: -; cdr3_length: 13; j_call: TRBJ1-5; v_call: TRBV28; clone_size: -; cdr3_aa: CASSLSRARSQHF; cdr3_nt: TGTGCCAGCAGTTTATCGAGGGCCCGGTCCCAGCATTTT
d_call: TRBD1; cdr3_length: 13; j_call: TRBJ1-1; v_call: TRBV6-5; clone_size: -; cdr3_aa: CASSYEGARGAFF; cdr3_nt: TGTGCCAGCAGTTACGAGGGGGCGAGAGGAGCTTTCTTT
d_call: -; cdr3_length: 13; j_call: TRBJ1-1; v_call: TRBV19; clone_size: -; cdr3_aa: CASSTSRNTEAFF; cdr3_nt: TGTGCCAGTAGTACTTCCCGGAACACTGAAGCTTTCTTT
d_call: TRBD2; cdr3_length: 15; j_call: TRBJ2-3; v_call: TRBV6-5; clone_size: once; cdr3_aa: CASSYSSGGVGTQYF; cdr3_nt: TGTGCCAGCAGTTACTCTAGCGGGGGGGTGGGTACGCAGTATTTT
d_call: TRBD1; cdr3_length: 17; j_call: TRBJ1-1; v_call: TRBV28; clone_size: -; cdr3_aa: CASSLGTGAARNTEAFF; cdr3_nt: TGTGCCAGCAGTCTGGGAACAGGGGCTGCGCGGAACACTGAAGCTTTCTTT
d_call: -; cdr3_length: 15; j_call: TRBJ2-3; v_call: TRBV6-4; clone_size: -; cdr3_aa: CASSLGARSTDTQYF; cdr3_nt: TGTGCCAGCAGTTTAGGGGCCAGATCCACAGATACGCAGTATTTT
d_call: -; cdr3_length: 16; j_call: TRBJ1-4; v_call: TRBV7-9; clone_size: -; cdr3_aa: CASSPNTMGVNEKLFF; cdr3_nt: TGTGCCAGCAGCCCTAATACGATGGGAGTGAATGAAAAACTGTTTTTT
d_call: -; cdr3_length: 16; j_call: TRBJ2-2; v_call: TRBV10-3; clone_size: -; cdr3_aa: CAISLGLLQNTGELFF; cdr3_nt: TGTGCCATCAGCTTGGGACTTTTACAAAACACCGGGGAGCTGTTTTTT
d_call: -; cdr3_length: 12; j_call: TRBJ2-7; v_call: TRBV6-5; clone_size: -; cdr3_aa: CASSYSTGEQYF; cdr3_nt: TGTGCCAGCAGTTACTCGACCGGGGAGCAGTACTTC
d_call: -; cdr3_length: 13; j_call: TRBJ2-2; v_call: TRBV7-9; clone_size: -; cdr3_aa: CASSDSLTGELFF; cdr3_nt: TGTGCCAGCAGTGACAGCCTAACCGGGGAGCTGTTTTTT
d_call: TRBD2; cdr3_length: 13; j_call: TRBJ2-7; v_call: TRBV19; clone_size: -; cdr3_aa: CASSSGNSYEQYF; cdr3_nt: TGTGCCAGTTCAAGCGGGAACTCCTACGAGCAGTACTTC
d_call: -; cdr3_length: 16; j_call: TRBJ1-6; v_call: TRBV5-1; clone_size: -; cdr3_aa: CASSLVWQGLGSPLHF; cdr3_nt: TGCGCCAGCAGCTTGGTGTGGCAGGGCCTCGGTTCACCCCTCCACTTT
d_call: TRBD1; cdr3_length: 13; j_call: TRBJ1-1; v_call: TRBV7-3; clone_size: -; cdr3_aa: CASSLTGTTEAFF; cdr3_nt: TGTGCCAGCAGCTTGACAGGGACCACTGAAGCTTTCTTT
d_call: TRBD1; cdr3_length: 15; j_call: TRBJ1-5; v_call: TRBV7-2; clone_size: few; cdr3_aa: CASSQGQGPNQPQHF; cdr3_nt: TGTGCCAGCAGCCAGGGACAGGGGCCCAATCAGCCCCAGCATTTT
d_call: TRBD1; cdr3_length: 15; j_call: TRBJ2-7; v_call: TRBV30; clone_size: -; cdr3_aa: CAWSVRRTGANEQYF; cdr3_nt: TGTGCCTGGAGTGTACGCCGGACAGGGGCAAACGAGCAGTACTTC
d_call: -; cdr3_length: 16; j_call: TRBJ2-6; v_call: TRBV7-2; clone_size: -; cdr3_aa: CASSLGGQSGANVLTF; cdr3_nt: TGTGCCAGCAGCTTAGGTGGGCAATCTGGGGCCAACGTCCTGACTTTC
d_call: -; cdr3_length: 14; j_call: TRBJ2-6; v_call: TRBV5-6; clone_size: -; cdr3_aa: CASSPTTGANVLTF; cdr3_nt: TGTGCCAGCAGCCCGACAACTGGGGCCAACGTCCTGACTTTC
d_call: TRBD1; cdr3_length: 17; j_call: TRBJ2-6; v_call: TRBV19; clone_size: -; cdr3_aa: CASSRDRVPLWANVLTF; cdr3_nt: TGTGCCAGTAGTAGGGACAGGGTTCCCCTCTGGGCCAACGTCCTGACTTTC
d_call: -; cdr3_length: 14; j_call: TRBJ2-1; v_call: TRBV9; clone_size: few; cdr3_aa: CASSVGGRIDEQFF; cdr3_nt: TGTGCCAGCAGCGTAGGAGGTCGGATTGATGAGCAGTTCTTC
d_call: -; cdr3_length: 15; j_call: TRBJ2-7; v_call: TRBV6-1; clone_size: -; cdr3_aa: CASSEGHAGNYEQYF; cdr3_nt: TGTGCCAGCAGTGAAGGTCACGCAGGGAACTACGAGCAGTACTTC
d_call: TRBD2; cdr3_length: 15; j_call: TRBJ2-7; v_call: TRBV18; clone_size: -; cdr3_aa: CASSPLGGGNYEQYF; cdr3_nt: TGTGCCAGCTCACCCCTTGGCGGGGGAAATTACGAGCAGTACTTC
d_call: TRBD1; cdr3_length: 13; j_call: TRBJ1-2; v_call: TRBV29-1; clone_size: once; cdr3_aa: CSAPTGKGYGYTF; cdr3_nt: TGCAGCGCTCCGACAGGGAAAGGTTATGGCTACACCTTC
d_call: TRBD1; cdr3_length: 14; j_call: TRBJ2-3; v_call: TRBV6-6; clone_size: -; cdr3_aa: CASSSGQATDTQYF; cdr3_nt: TGTGCCAGCAGTTCCGGACAGGCGACAGATACGCAGTATTTT
d_call: TRBD2; cdr3_length: 16; j_call: TRBJ2-7; v_call: TRBV4-1; clone_size: -; cdr3_aa: CASSPGTSGVFYEQYF; cdr3_nt: TGCGCCAGCAGCCCAGGGACTAGCGGGGTCTTCTACGAGCAGTACTTC
d_call: -; cdr3_length: 14; j_call: TRBJ2-7; v_call: TRBV10-2; clone_size: -; cdr3_aa: CASSEPGEYYEQYF; cdr3_nt: TGCGCCAGCAGTGAGCCCGGGGAATACTACGAGCAGTACTTC
d_call: -; cdr3_length: 14; j_call: TRBJ2-2; v_call: TRBV9; clone_size: -; cdr3_aa: CASSGWAGTGELFF; cdr3_nt: TGTGCCAGCAGCGGGTGGGCGGGCACCGGGGAGCTGTTTTTT